This T cell receptor (beta chain) was identified in a study of T-cell reconstitution after alpha-beta-depleted transplantation in children. Study-level results: About two months after transplant, alpha-beta T cells reportedly came from several hundred expanded graft clones. One year post-transplant, T-cell counts and diversity were largely derived from T cells produced anew. After transplant, high TCRbeta diversity at day 60 in some patients arose from surviving recipient T cells and thymic progenitors.

A TCRbeta library incorporating unique molecular identifiers was prepared. TCRdb re-analysed the PCR reads in MiXCR, keeping a single row per CDR3 protein. The table records 600,000 to 700,000 distinct CDR3 sequences, about an eighth of them present only once. Trimming took 6 bases from V and 5 from J, leaving 14 bases between them. CDR3 size: 14 residues. Germline CDR1 is SGHAT and CDR2 is FQNNGV. In regard to this clonotype: The antigen is unknown.

The TCR comes from a girl aged 2 to 9 with congenital amegakaryocytic thrombocytopenia, due to receive a stem cell transplant. The sample consisted of PBMCs, taken before TCRalphabeta/CD19-depleted stem cell transplant. This sequence joins TRBV11-2 and TRBJ2-1, with a weak D call TRBD1 (5 bases). The CDR3 reads CASRSFLGDNEQFF. CDR3 DNA: TGTGCCAGCAGAAGTTTCCTAGGGGACAATGAGCAGTTCTTC.